One and the same sample provided the 18 T cell receptor beta chains below, sequenced in a study of CD8 T cells in ankylosing spondylitis. Regarding the study as a whole: One TCR beta motif, made up of roughly 8 highly homologous variants, appeared characteristic of ankylosing spondylitis blood.

Their antigen targets remain unknown. Each CDR3 protein gets one entry after TCRdb re-called the 5' RACE reads with MiXCR. The repertoire holds about 500,000 distinct CDR3 sequences, with about 5% as singletons. Input material: blood, either unsorted or a sorted T cell fraction (not recorded which). These receptors were collected from a male donor with ankylosing spondylitis.

This sequence joins TRBV4-1 and TRBJ1-2; D perhaps matches TRBD1 (5 bases). V was shortened by 4 bases and J by 0 bases, with 18 bases between the two germline ends. There are 17 residues in the CDR3. Germline CDR1 is MGHRA and CDR2 is YSYEKL. The CDR3 region is CASSPRASTASNYGYTF. In DNA, the CDR3 is TGCGCCAGCAGCCCCCGGGCTTCGACAGCTTCTAACTATGGCTACACCTTC.

V is TRBV27 and J is TRBJ2-3, with TRBD2 identical over 13 bases. V was clipped by 4 bases and J by 6 bases; unmatched bases: 4. The CDR3 extends over 15 amino acids. Germline V gene data show CDR1 as MNHEY and CDR2 as SMNVEV (reference sequence). The CDR3 loop is CASSSGTSGADTQYF. The CDR3 nucleotides are TGTGCCAGCAGTTCGGGGACTAGCGGGGCGGATACGCAGTATTTT.

This clonotype was seen at least ten times. In nucleotides, the CDR3 is TGCAGTGGAGTGCGCACAGATACGCAGTATTTT. This translates into CSGVRTDTQYF. The chain uses TRBV20-1 and TRBJ2-3; the D is unclear. CDR1 and CDR2 (germline): DFQATT, SNEGSKA (reference sequence). The length of the CDR3 is 11 residues. The ends were cut back, 7 bases at V and 1 base at J, with 6 bases in the middle.

This clonotype was picked up many times. This chain joins TRBV27 and TRBJ2-5, with D possibly matching TRBD1 (5 bases). With 0 bases removed from V and 0 bases from J, the gap between germline ends came to 11 bases. In germline, CDR1 is MNHEY, CDR2 SMNVEV (reference sequence). The CDR3 contains 16 residues. CDR3 DNA sequence: TGTGCCAGCAGTTTATCTCCAGGGTCGTACCAAGAGACCCAGTACTTC. Protein product: CASSLSPGSYQETQYF.

This clonotype was recorded many times. The rearrangement links TRBV12-3 or TRBV12-4 to TRBJ1-2; possible D gene TRBD1, 6 bases. Trimming stripped 3 bases from V and 6 bases from J, with 20 bases between. The length of the CDR3 is 16 residues. DNA for the CDR3: TGTGCCAGCAGTTTTAGGGGGGAGGAAATCTTCGATGGCTACACCTTC. It encodes CASSFRGEEIFDGYTF.

In its sample, this clonotype was seen many times. The rearrangement joins TRBV6-5 to TRBJ1-2; D is unresolved. The CDR3 contains 14 residues. V lost 4 bases to trimming and J lost 2 bases, with 11 bases between them. Germline values: CDR1 MNHEY, CDR2 SVGAGI. CDR3 sequence: CASSSPTLNYGYTF. As DNA, the CDR3 is TGTGCCAGCAGTTCCCCGACACTCAACTATGGCTACACCTTC.

This clonotype was observed a handful of times. The chain joins TRBV7-8 to TRBJ2-1; D is uncertain. Trimming pared 1 base from V and 2 bases from J, leaving 9 bases between. This CDR3 spans 15 amino acids. CDR1 is SGHVS, CDR2 FQNEAQ, per germline. CDR3 in DNA: TGTGCCAGCAGCTTAGGTCAAGCTACCTACAATGAGCAGTTCTTC. Its protein product is CASSLGQATYNEQFF.

This clonotype was counted ten times or more. The rearrangement links TRBV15 to TRBJ2-2; perhaps TRBD2 as D (6 bases). The length of the CDR3 is 18 residues. CDR1 LNHNV and CDR2 YYDKDF come from the germline V gene (reference sequence). With 3 bases removed from V and 4 bases from J, the gap between germline ends came to 21 bases. The DNA of the CDR3 is TGTGCCACCAGCAGTGAGGGATCGACTAGGCGAGGCACCGGGGAGCTGTTTTTT. It specifies CATSSEGSTRRGTGELFF.

At least ten counts were recorded for this clonotype. V is TRBV7-2 and J is TRBJ1-1, with D hard to call. Trimming removed 5 bases at V and 1 base at J, with 14 bases between. Germline V gene lookup returns CDR1 SGHTA and CDR2 FQGNSA. The CDR3 totals 15 residues. The CDR3, as DNA: TGTGCCAGCAGCCGTTATTGGGCGTCGAACACTGAAGCTTTCTTT. This encodes CASSRYWASNTEAFF.

The V call is TRBV20-1, the J call TRBJ2-7; the D is unclear. Trimming left V 4 bases short and J 0 bases short, with 4 bases between. The CDR3 sequence is 11 residues long. Germline-derived CDR1 and CDR2 are DFQATT and SNEGSKA (reference sequence). The CDR3 sequence is CSAKNSYEQYF. CDR3 nucleotides: TGCAGTGCTAAAAACTCCTACGAGCAGTACTTC.

CDR3 in amino acids: CASSLTGTAVSYEQYF. CDR3 nucleotides: TGTGCCAGCAGCTTGACTGGGACGGCCGTCTCCTACGAGCAGTACTTC. The chain employs TRBV7-6 and TRBJ2-7, with D perhaps matching TRBD1 or TRBD2 (5 bases each). Germline V gene lookup returns CDR1 SGHVS and CDR2 FNYEAQ. V was pared by 3 bases and J by 0 bases, with 15 bases between. This CDR3 has 16 amino acids.

In its sample, this clonotype was seen many times. V is TRBV20-1 and J is TRBJ1-5, with D tentatively TRBD1 (5 bases). The CDR3 runs to 13 residues. CDR1 DFQATT and CDR2 SNEGSKA come from the germline V gene (reference sequence). With 2 bases removed from V and 4 bases from J, the gap between germline ends came to 9 bases. Written as DNA, the CDR3 is TGCAGTGCTAGATTGGGGGGGAATCAGCCCCAGCATTTT. Protein product: CSARLGGNQPQHF.

The rearrangement uses TRBV20-1 and TRBJ1-5; tentative D call: TRBD1 (5 bases). CDR1 is DFQATT and CDR2 is SNEGSKA in the germline V gene (reference sequence). V dropped 6 bases and J dropped 3 bases, with 12 bases sitting between them. The CDR3 runs 13 residues. The CDR3 loop is CSASQGLNQPQHF. The CDR3 DNA follows: TGCAGTGCCAGCCAGGGTCTCAATCAGCCCCAGCATTTT.

About this clonotype itself: A much bigger clone sits one base away, suggesting this may be a read error. J is TRBJ2-5 and V is TRBV3-1; the D is unclear. Per the germline V gene, CDR1 is LGHDT and CDR2 is YNNKEL (reference sequence). The CDR3 extends over 15 amino acids. V shed 8 bases and J shed 5 bases, with 21 bases lying between them. This chain's CDR3 is CASCPRLSRFETQYF. The CDR3 DNA reads TGTGCCAGCTGCCCACGACTTAGCCGATTTGAGACCCAGTACTTC.

This clonotype came up many times. J is TRBJ1-1 and V is TRBV25-1; possibly TRBD1 for D (5 bases). Germline lookup yields CDR1 MGHDK and CDR2 SYGVNS. The V gene lost 4 bases and the J gene lost 3 bases, with 12 bases spanning the gap. The CDR3 runs to 14 residues. The CDR3 protein is CASSGDGWDTEAFF. The CDR3, as DNA: TGTGCCAGCAGTGGGGACGGTTGGGACACTGAAGCTTTCTTT. Variable domain in full (rest from reference TRBV25-1 and TRBJ1-1): EADIYQTPRYLVIGTGKKITLECSQTMGHDKMYWYQQDPGMELHLIHYSYGVNSTEKGDLSSESTVSRIRTEHFPLTLESARPSHTSQYLCASSGDGWDTEAFFGQGTRLTVV.

This clonotype has ten or more counts. V and J are TRBV7-6 and TRBJ1-2, with TRBD1 matching 9 bases. CDR3 size: 14 residues. Germline CDR1 and CDR2: SGHVS and FNYEAQ. With 3 bases clipped from V and 8 bases from J, the junction kept 7 bases outside the gene matches. DNA for the CDR3: TGTGCCAGCAGCTTGGGCCGGGACAGGGTCGGCTACACCTTC. Translating gives CASSLGRDRVGYTF.

In this sample, this clonotype turned up many times. The V call is TRBV10-3, the J call TRBJ2-3; 7 nucleotides align to TRBD2. The J segment lost 6 bases and the V segment lost 2 bases, leaving 2 bases of the junction unmatched. The germline CDR1 and CDR2 sequences are ENHRY and SYGVKD. The length of the CDR3 is 13 residues. DNA for the CDR3: TGTGCCATCAGTGAGGGACTAGAGGATACGCAGTATTTT. Translating it yields CAISEGLEDTQYF.

This clonotype was seen many times. The chain combines TRBV10-3 with TRBJ2-3; D gene ambiguous. Germline loops: CDR1 ENHRY, CDR2 SYGVKD. V was trimmed by 3 bases and J by 4 bases, leaving 11 bases between them. This CDR3 region has 14 residues. CDR3 bases: TGTGCCATCAGTGAACCCGAATGGGCAGATACGCAGTATTTT. Translating it yields CAISEPEWADTQYF.